Given below is one TCR beta chain in context. The sample comes from a study of blood T cell repertoires in COVID-19. On the study more broadly: Both acute and convalescent COVID-19 samples were obtained from the United States, Italy and Spain. Sources were T cells, B-cell-depleted T cells, or PBMCs; the material itself was cDNA or gDNA.

Original processing notes: Cell counts per sample came from amplifying reference gene primers. Some clones are missing from TCRdb's copy, which holds only in-frame ones; the method was immunoSEQ multiplex PCR. V, J and clone size were drawn from that table, and D and trimming were deduced from the DNA. The data show 450,000 or so clones, 89% seen once. Patients of the Seattle cohort, enrolled during active infection, were followed longitudinally. The CDR3 runs to 20 residues. With 3 bases clipped from V and 4 bases from J, the junction kept 15 bases outside the gene matches. Germline CDR1 and CDR2: SGDLS and YYNGEE.

The origin of this receptor is a man between 18 and 35 years old with COVID-19, enrolled during active disease. The gene calls are TRBV9 and TRBJ2-3; TRBD2 matches at 15 bases. The sequenced sample was peripheral blood. CDR3 residues: CASSATGTSGRPLGADTQYF. In nucleotides, the CDR3 is TGTGCCAGCAGCGCCACTGGGACTAGCGGGAGGCCCTTGGGGGCAGATACGCAGTATTTT.